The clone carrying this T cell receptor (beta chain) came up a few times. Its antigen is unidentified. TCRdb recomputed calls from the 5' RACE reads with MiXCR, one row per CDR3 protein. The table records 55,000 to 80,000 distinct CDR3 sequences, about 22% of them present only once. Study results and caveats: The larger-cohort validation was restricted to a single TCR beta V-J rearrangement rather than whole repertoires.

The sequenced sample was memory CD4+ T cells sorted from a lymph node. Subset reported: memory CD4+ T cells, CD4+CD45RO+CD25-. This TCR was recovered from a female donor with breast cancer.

The CDR3 reads CASSLQRSNQPQHF. The CDR3 bases are TGTGCCAGCAGCTTACAGAGAAGCAATCAGCCCCAGCATTTT. The rearrangement uses TRBV7-2 and TRBJ1-5; unclear D gene. V was shortened by 2 bases and J by 1 base, with 6 bases between the two germline ends. This CDR3 has 14 residues. Germline V CDR1 and CDR2: SGHTA, FQGNSA. The full variable domain, in which reference TRBV7-2 and TRBJ1-5 provide the parts outside the CDR3, is GAGVSQSPSNKVTEKGKDVELRCDPISGHTALYWYRQSLGQGLEFLIYFQGNSAPDKSGLPSDRFSAERTGGSVSTLTIQRTQQEDSAVYLCASSLQRSNQPQHFGDGTRLSIL.